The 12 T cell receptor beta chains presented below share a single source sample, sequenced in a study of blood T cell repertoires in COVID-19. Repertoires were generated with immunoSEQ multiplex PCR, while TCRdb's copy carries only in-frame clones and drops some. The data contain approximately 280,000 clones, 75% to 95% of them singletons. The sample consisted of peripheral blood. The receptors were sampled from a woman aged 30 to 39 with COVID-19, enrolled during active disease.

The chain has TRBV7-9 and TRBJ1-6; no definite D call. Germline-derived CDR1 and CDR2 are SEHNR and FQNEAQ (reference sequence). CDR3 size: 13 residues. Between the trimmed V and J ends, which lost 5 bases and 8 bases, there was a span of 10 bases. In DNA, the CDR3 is TGTGCCAGCAGCCCTTCTCGGGATTCACCCCTCCACTTT. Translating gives CASSPSRDSPLHF.

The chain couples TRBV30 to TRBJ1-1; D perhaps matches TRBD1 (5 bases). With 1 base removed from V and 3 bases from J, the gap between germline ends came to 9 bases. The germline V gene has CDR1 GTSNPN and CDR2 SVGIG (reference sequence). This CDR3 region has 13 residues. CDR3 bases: TGTGCCTGGAGTGGGGGCAAATACACTGAAGCTTTCTTT. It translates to CAWSGGKYTEAFF.

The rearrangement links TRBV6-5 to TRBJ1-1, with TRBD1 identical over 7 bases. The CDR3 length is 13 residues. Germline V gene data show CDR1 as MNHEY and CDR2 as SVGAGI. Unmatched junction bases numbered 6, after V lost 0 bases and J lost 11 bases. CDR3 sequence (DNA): TGTGCCAGCAGTTACTCACGGGACAGCCGGGCTTTCTTT. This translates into CASSYSRDSRAFF.

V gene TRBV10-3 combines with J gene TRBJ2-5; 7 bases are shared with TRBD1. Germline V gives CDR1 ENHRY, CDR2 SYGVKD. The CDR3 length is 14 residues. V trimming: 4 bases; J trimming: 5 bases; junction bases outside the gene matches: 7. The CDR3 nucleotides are TGTGCCATCAGTGTAGAGGGGGCATGGGAGACCCAGTACTTC. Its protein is CAISVEGAWETQYF.

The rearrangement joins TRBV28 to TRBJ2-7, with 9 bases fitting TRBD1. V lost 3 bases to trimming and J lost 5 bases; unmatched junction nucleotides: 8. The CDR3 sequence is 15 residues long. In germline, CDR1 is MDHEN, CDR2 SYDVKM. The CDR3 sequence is CASSFSGTGFDEQYF. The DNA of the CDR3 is TGTGCCAGCAGTTTCTCCGGGACAGGGTTTGACGAGCAGTACTTC. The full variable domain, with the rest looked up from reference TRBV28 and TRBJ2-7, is DVKVTQSSRYLVKRTGEKVFLECVQDMDHENMFWYRQDPGLGLRLIYFSYDVKMKEKGDIPEGYSVSREKKERFSLILESASTNQTSMYLCASSFSGTGFDEQYFGPGTRLTVT.

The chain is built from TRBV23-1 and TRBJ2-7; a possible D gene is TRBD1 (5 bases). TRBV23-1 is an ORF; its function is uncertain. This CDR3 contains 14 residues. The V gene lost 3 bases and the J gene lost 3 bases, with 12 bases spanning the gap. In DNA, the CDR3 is TGCGCCAGCAGTCATGGGGCGGAAGTCTACGAGCAGTACTTC. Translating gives CASSHGAEVYEQYF.

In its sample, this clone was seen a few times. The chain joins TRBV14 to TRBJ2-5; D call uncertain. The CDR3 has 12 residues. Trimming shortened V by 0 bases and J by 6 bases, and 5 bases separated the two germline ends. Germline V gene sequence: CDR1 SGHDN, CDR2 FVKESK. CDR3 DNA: TGTGCCAGCAGCCAAGATGGGCAGACCCAGTACTTC. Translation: CASSQDGQTQYF.

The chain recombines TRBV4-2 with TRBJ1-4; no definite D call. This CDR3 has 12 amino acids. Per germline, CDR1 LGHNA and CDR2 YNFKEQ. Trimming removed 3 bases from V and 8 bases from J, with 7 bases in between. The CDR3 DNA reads TGTGCCAGCAGCCAGGCAAGAGAAAAACTGTTTTTT. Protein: CASSQAREKLFF.

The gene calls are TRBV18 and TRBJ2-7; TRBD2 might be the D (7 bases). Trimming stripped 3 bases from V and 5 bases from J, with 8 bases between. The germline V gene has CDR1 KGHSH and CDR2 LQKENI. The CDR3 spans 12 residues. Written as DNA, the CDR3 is TGTGCCAGCTCACCCGGGGGGCACGAGCAGTACTTC. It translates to CASSPGGHEQYF.

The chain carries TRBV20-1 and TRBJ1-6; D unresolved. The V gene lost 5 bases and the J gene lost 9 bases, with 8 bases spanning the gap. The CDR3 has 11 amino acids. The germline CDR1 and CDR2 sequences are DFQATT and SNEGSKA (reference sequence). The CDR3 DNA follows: TGCAGTGCTCGTGCTAGTTCACCCCTCCACTTT. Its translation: CSARASSPLHF.

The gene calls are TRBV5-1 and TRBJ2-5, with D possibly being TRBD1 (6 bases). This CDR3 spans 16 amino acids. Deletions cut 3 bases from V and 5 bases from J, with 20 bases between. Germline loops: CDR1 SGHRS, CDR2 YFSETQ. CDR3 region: CASSSPPQGLGETQYF. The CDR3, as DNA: TGCGCCAGCAGCTCTCCCCCACAGGGCCTAGGGGAGACCCAGTACTTC.

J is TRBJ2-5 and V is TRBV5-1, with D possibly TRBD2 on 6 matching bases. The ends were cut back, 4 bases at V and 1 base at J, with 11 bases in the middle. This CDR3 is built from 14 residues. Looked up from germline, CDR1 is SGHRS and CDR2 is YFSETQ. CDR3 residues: CASSPGLLQETQYF. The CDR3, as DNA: TGCGCCAGCAGCCCGGGACTCCTCCAAGAGACCCAGTACTTC. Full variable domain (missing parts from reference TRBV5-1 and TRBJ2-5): KAGVTQTPRYLIKTRGQQVTLSCSPISGHRSVSWYQQTPGQGLQFLFEYFSETQRNKGNFPGRFSGRQFSNSRSEMNVSTLELGDSALYLCASSPGLLQETQYFGPGTRLLVL.